Listed here are 2 T cell receptor beta chains from one sample, sequenced in a study of cytomegalovirus exposure and HLA in healthy donors. The data were produced by immunoSEQ multiplex PCR, yet TCRdb's version contains in-frame clones alone and is incomplete. The sample consists of some 120,000 clones, almost 90% of them appearing once. The sequencing sample was made of PBMCs. These TCRs come from a man aged 25 to 40 in good health and CMV-seronegative.

This clone was counted a single time. This rearrangement joins TRBV30 to TRBJ1-2; D is possibly TRBD1 (5 bases). There are 17 residues in the CDR3. V lost 1 base, J lost 4 bases, and 22 bases lay in between. CDR1 is GTSNPN, CDR2 SVGIG, per germline (reference sequence). CDR3 amino acids: CAWSGTPVDSRPYGYTF. The DNA for the CDR3 is TGTGCCTGGAGTGGGACCCCAGTCGACAGCCGCCCCTATGGCTACACCTTC.

The chain is built from TRBV10-3 and TRBJ1-2, with D maybe TRBD1 (6 bases). The germline CDR1 and CDR2 sequences are ENHRY and SYGVKD. With 4 bases removed from V and 1 base from J, the gap between germline ends came to 16 bases. The CDR3 runs to 16 residues. The CDR3 nucleotides are TGTGCCATCAGTGTCGGGACAACCTTAATTAACTATGGCTACACCTTC. This codes for CAISVGTTLINYGYTF.